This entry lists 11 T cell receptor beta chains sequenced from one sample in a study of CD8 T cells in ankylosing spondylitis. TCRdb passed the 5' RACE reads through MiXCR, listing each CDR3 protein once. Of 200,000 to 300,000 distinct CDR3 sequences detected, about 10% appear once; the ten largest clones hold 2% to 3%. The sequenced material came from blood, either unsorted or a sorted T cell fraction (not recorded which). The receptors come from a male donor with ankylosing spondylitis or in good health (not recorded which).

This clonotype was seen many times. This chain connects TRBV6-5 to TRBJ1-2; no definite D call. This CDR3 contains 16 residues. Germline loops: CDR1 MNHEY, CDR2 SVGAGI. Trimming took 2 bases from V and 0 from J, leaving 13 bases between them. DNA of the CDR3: TGTGCCAGCAGTTACGCCCCGCGACGGGCTAACTATGGCTACACCTTC. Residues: CASSYAPRRANYGYTF.

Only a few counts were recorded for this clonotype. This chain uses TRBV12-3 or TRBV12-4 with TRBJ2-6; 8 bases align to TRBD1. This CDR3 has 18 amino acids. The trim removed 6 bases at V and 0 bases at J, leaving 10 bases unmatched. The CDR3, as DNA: TGTGCCAGCAGCGGTGACGTCAGGGGGCTCTCTGGGGCCAACGTCCTGACTTTC. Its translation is CASSGDVRGLSGANVLTF.

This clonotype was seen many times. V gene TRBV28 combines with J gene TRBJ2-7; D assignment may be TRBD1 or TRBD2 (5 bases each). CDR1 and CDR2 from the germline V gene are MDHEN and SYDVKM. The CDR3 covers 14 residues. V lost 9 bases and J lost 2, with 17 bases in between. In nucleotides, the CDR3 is TGTGCCAGTTTCCGGGACCGCAAACCCTACGAGCAGTACTTC. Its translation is CASFRDRKPYEQYF. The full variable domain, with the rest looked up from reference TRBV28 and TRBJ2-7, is DVKVTQSSRYLVKRTGEKVFLECVQDMDHENMFWYRQDPGLGLRLIYFSYDVKMKEKGDIPEGYSVSREKKERFSLILESASTNQTSMYLCASFRDRKPYEQYFGPGTRLTVT.

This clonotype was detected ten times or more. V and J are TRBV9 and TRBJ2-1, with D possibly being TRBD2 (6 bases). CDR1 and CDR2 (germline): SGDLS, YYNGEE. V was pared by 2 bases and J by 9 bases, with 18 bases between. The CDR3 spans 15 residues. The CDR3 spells CASSVRGKVDGEQFF. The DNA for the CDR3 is TGTGCCAGCAGCGTGCGCGGGAAAGTGGATGGTGAGCAGTTCTTC. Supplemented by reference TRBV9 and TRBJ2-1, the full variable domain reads DSGVTQTPKHLITATGQRVTLRCSPRSGDLSVYWYQQSLDQGLQFLIQYYNGEERAKGNILERFSAQQFPDLHSELNLSSLELGDSALYFCASSVRGKVDGEQFFGPGTRLTVL.

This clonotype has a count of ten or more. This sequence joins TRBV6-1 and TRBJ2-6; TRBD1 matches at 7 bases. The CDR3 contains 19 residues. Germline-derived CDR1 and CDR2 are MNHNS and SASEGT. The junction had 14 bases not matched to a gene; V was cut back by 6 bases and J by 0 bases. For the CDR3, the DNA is TGTGCCAGCAGAGCCACCGGGACAGCTTCCCACTCTGGGGCCAACGTCCTGACTTTC. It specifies CASRATGTASHSGANVLTF.

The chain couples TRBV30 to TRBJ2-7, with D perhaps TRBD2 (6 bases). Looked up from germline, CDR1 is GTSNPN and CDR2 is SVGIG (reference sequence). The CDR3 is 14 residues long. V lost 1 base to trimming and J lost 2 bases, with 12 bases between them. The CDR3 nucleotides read TGTGCCTGGAGTGCGCCACGGGGGACCTACGAGCAGTACTTC. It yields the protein CAWSAPRGTYEQYF.

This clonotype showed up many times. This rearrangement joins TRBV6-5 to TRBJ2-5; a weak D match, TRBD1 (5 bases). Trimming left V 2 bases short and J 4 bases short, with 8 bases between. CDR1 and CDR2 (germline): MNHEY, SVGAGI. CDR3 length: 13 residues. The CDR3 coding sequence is TGTGCCAGCAGTTACGGCAGGGTAGAGACCCAGTACTTC. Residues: CASSYGRVETQYF.

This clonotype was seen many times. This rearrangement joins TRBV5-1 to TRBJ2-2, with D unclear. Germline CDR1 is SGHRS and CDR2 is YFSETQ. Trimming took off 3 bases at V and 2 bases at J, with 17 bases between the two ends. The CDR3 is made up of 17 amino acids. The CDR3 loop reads CASSSPLGARNTGELFF. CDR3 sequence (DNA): TGCGCCAGCAGCTCCCCCCTGGGCGCGAGAAACACCGGGGAGCTGTTTTTT.

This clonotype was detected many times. The CDR3 DNA reads TGTGCCTGGAGTGTAATTGGGACAGGCCAAGAGACCCAGTACTTC. Protein product: CAWSVIGTGQETQYF. The chain couples TRBV30 to TRBJ2-5; 8 bases agree with TRBD1. This CDR3 spans 15 amino acids. From germline, CDR1 is GTSNPN and CDR2 SVGIG (reference sequence). V shed 0 bases, J shed 1 base, and the junction held 4 bases outside the gene matches.

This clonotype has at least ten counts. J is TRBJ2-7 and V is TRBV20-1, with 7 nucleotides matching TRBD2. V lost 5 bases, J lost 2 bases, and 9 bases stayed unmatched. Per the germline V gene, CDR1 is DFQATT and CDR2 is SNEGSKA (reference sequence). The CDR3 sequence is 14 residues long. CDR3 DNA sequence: TGCAGTGCTCTGGGGGGGGGTACTACCTACGAGCAGTACTTC. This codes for CSALGGGTTYEQYF.

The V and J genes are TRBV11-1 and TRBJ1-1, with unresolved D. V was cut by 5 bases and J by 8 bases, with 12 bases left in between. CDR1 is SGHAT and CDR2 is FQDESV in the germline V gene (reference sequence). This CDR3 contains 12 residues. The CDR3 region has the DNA TGTGCCAGCAGCATAAAACAGTACGAAGCTTTCTTT. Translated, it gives CASSIKQYEAFF.